Each of the 6 T cell receptor beta chains below was sequenced from the same sample in a study of T-cell memory formation after mild COVID-19. MiXCR was run by TCRdb on the 5' RACE reads, yielding one entry per CDR3 protein. This sample has hundreds of thousands of distinct CDR3 sequences, with approximately 23% found just once. The sequenced sample was PBMCs or a T cell subset sorted from them (not recorded which). The source of these receptors is an adult woman who had mild COVID-19 (a few samples of this study predate the infection). Cell type and time point are not known.

The V gene is TRBV7-9, the J gene TRBJ1-2; D possibly corresponds to TRBD1 (6 bases). Between the trimmed V and J ends, which lost 5 bases and 4 bases, there was a span of 14 bases. CDR3 length: 14 amino acids. The V gene's germline CDR1 is SEHNR and CDR2 FQNEAQ (reference sequence). CDR3 sequence: CASSPSGAGYGYTF. CDR3 sequence (DNA): TGTGCCAGCAGCCCGTCGGGGGCTGGCTATGGCTACACCTTC.

This clonotype has at least ten counts. The gene calls are TRBV5-1 and TRBJ1-1; the match to TRBD1 covers 7 bases. The length of the CDR3 is 18 residues. Germline CDR1 reads SGHRS; CDR2 reads YFSETQ. The trim removed 2 bases at V and 1 base at J, leaving 14 bases unmatched. CDR3: CASSLIPGQNFPNTEAFF. The CDR3, as DNA: TGCGCCAGCAGCTTAATTCCGGGACAGAATTTTCCGAACACTGAAGCTTTCTTT.

The chain employs TRBV27 and TRBJ2-4; D gene ambiguous. This CDR3 region has 17 residues. Germline V gives CDR1 MNHEY, CDR2 SMNVEV (reference sequence). Deletions cut 0 bases from V and 1 base from J, with 13 bases between. CDR3 amino acids: CASSLSWAGLAKNIQYF. The DNA of the CDR3 is TGTGCCAGCAGTTTATCTTGGGCTGGCCTGGCCAAAAACATTCAGTACTTC.

The chain employs TRBV9 and TRBJ2-3; 12 bases are shared with TRBD2. The J segment lost 1 base and the V segment lost 3 bases, leaving 3 bases of the junction unmatched. Germline assignment: CDR1 SGDLS and CDR2 YYNGEE. This CDR3 region has 16 residues. DNA for the CDR3: TGTGCCAGCAGCGGACGGACTAGCGGGGGCACAGATACGCAGTATTTT. Residues: CASSGRTSGGTDTQYF.

The V and J genes are TRBV9 and TRBJ2-7; 12 bases are a match to TRBD1. Trimming took 3 bases from V and 4 from J; bases not matched to a gene: 5. Per the germline V gene, CDR1 is SGDLS and CDR2 is YYNGEE. This CDR3 is built from 15 residues. Written as DNA, the CDR3 is TGTGCCAGCAGCGGCCGGGACAGGGGGCAGTACGAGCAGTACTTC. It translates to CASSGRDRGQYEQYF.

This clonotype was seen a few times. The chain couples TRBV11-2 to TRBJ2-5, with D hard to call. Looked up from germline, CDR1 is SGHAT and CDR2 is FQNNGV. Trimming pared 0 bases from V and 7 bases from J, leaving 12 bases between. CDR3 length: 14 residues. In DNA, the CDR3 is TGTGCCAGCAGCTTAGATCTATCGTCGACGACCCAGTACTTC. The encoded protein is CASSLDLSSTTQYF.